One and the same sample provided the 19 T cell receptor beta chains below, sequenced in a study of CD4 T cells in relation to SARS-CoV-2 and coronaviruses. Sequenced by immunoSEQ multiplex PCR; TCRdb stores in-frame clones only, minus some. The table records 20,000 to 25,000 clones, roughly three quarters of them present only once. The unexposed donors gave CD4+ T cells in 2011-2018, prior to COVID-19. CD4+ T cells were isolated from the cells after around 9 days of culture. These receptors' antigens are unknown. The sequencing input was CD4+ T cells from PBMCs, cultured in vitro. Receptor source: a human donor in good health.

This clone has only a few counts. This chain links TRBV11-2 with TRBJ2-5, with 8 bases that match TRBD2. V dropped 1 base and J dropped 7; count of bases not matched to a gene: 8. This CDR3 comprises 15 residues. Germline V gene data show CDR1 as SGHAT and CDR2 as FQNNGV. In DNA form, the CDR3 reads TGTGCCAGCAGCTTAGCCCACGGGAGGGGAGGGACCCAGTACTTC. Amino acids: CASSLAHGRGGTQYF.

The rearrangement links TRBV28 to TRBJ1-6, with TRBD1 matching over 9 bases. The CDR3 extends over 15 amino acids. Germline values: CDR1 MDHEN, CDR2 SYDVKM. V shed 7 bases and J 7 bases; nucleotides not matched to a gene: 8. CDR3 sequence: CASTYGQGRNSPLHF. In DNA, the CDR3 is TGTGCCAGCACCTATGGACAGGGGCGCAATTCACCCCTCCACTTT.

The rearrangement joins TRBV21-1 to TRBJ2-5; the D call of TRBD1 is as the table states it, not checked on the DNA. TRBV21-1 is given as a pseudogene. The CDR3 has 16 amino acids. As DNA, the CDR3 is TGTGCCAGCAACTGCATCCGGGACAGGGTCCAAGAGACCCAGTACTTC. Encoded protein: CASNCIRDRVQETQYF.

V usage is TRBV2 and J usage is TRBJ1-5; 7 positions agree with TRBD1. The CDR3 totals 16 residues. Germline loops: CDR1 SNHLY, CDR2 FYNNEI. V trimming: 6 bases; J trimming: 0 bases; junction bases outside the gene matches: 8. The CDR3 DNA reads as TGTGCCAGCAGGCCTGGGACAGTTCTTAGCAATCAGCCCCAGCATTTT. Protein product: CASRPGTVLSNQPQHF.

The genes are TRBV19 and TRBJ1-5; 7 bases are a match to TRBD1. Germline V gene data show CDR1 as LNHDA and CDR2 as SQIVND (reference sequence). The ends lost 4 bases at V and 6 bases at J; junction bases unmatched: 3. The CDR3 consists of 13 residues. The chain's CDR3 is CASSNDRVQPQHF. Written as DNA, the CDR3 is TGTGCCAGTAGTAATGACAGGGTTCAGCCCCAGCATTTT. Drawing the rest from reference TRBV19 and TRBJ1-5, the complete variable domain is DGGITQSPKYLFRKEGQNVTLSCEQNLNHDAMYWYRQDPGQGLRLIYYSQIVNDFQKGDIAEGYSVSREKKESFPLTVTSAQKNPTAFYLCASSNDRVQPQHFGDGTRLSIL.

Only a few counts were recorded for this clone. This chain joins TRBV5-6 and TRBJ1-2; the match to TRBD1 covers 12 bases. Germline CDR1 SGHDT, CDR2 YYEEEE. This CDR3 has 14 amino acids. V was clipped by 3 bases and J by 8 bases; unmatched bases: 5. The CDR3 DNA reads TGTGCCAGCAGCTGGGACAGGGGGCTAGGAGGCTACACCTTC. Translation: CASSWDRGLGGYTF.

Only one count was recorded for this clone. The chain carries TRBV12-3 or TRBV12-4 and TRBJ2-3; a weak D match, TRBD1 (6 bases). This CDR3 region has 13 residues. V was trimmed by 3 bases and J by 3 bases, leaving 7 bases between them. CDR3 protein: CASSLQGTDTQYF. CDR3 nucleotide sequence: TGTGCCAGCAGTTTGCAGGGGACAGATACGCAGTATTTT.

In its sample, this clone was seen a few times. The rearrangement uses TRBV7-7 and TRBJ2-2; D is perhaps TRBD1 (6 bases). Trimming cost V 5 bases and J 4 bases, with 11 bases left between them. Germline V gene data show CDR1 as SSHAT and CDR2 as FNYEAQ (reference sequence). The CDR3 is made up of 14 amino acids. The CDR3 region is CASSLTRGTGELFF. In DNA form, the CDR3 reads TGTGCCAGCAGCCTGACCAGGGGCACCGGGGAGCTGTTTTTT.

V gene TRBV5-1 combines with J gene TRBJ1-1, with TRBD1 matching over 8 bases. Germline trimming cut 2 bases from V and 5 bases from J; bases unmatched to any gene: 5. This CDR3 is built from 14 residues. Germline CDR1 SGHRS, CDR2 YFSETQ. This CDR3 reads CASSFLDRETEAFF. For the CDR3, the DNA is TGCGCCAGCAGCTTCCTGGACAGGGAGACTGAAGCTTTCTTT.

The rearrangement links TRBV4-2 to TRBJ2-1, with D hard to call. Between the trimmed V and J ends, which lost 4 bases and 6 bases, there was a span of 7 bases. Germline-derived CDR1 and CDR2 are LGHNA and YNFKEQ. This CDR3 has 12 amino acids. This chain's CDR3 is CASSPPTNEQFF. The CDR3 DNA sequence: TGTGCCAGCAGCCCGCCGACCAATGAGCAGTTCTTC.

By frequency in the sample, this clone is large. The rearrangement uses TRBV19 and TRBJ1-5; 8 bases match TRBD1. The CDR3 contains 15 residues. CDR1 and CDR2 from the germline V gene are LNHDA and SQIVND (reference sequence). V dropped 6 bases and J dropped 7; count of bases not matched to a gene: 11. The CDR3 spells CASRTGTGHRQPQHF. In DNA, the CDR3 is TGTGCCAGTAGGACCGGGACAGGCCACCGCCAGCCCCAGCATTTT.

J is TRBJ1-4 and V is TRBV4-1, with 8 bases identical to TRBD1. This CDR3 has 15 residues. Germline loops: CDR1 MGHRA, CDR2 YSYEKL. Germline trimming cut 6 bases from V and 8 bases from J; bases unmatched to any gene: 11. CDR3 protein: CASSNNRDRKEKLFF. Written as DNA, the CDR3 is TGCGCCAGCAGTAATAACCGGGACAGGAAAGAAAAACTGTTTTTT.

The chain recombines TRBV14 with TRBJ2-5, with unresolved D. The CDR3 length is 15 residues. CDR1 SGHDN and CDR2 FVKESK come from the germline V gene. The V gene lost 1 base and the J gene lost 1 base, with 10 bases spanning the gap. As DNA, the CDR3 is TGTGCCAGCAGCCAAGCCGGTCTGGGCCAAGAGACCCAGTACTTC. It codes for CASSQAGLGQETQYF.

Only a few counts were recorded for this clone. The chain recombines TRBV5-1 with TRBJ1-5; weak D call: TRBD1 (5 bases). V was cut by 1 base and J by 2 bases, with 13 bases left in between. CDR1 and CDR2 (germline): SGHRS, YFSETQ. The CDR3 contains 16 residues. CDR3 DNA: TGCGCCAGCAGCTTGAACGGGCAGGGCGGCAATCAGCCCCAGCATTTT. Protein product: CASSLNGQGGNQPQHF.

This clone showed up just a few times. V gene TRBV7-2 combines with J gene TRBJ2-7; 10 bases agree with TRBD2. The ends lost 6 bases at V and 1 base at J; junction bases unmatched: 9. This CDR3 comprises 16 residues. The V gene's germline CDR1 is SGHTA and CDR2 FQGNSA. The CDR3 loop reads CASSFPLAGDSYEQYF. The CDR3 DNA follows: TGTGCCAGCAGTTTTCCCCTAGCGGGAGATTCCTACGAGCAGTACTTC.

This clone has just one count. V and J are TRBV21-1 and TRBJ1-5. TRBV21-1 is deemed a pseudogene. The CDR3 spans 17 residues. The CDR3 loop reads CATLLDRDGNSNQPQHF. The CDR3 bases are TGTGCCACGTTACTAGACCGGGACGGTAATAGCAATCAGCCCCAGCATTTT.

CDR3 sequence: CASSEALRYNEQFF. In DNA, the CDR3 is TGTGCCAGCAGTGAAGCTTTGCGCTACAATGAGCAGTTCTTC. The chain carries TRBV6-1 and TRBJ2-1; D remains unclear. The CDR3 has 14 residues. CDR1 is MNHNS and CDR2 is SASEGT in the germline V gene. Trimming shortened V by 0 bases and J by 3 bases, and 6 bases separated the two germline ends.

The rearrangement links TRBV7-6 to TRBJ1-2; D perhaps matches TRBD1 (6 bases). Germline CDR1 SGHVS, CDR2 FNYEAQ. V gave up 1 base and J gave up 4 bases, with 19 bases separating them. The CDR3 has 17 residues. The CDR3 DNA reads TGTGCCAGCAGCTTAGGAGAGTTGGGGGGCCCCGTCTATGGCTACACCTTC. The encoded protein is CASSLGELGGPVYGYTF.

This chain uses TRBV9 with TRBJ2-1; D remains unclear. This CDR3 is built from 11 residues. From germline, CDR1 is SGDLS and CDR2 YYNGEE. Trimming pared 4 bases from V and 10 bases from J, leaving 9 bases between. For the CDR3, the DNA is TGTGCCAGCAGCTCTCACCGGGAGCAGTTCTTC. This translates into CASSSHREQFF. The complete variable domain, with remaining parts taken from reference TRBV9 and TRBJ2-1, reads DSGVTQTPKHLITATGQRVTLRCSPRSGDLSVYWYQQSLDQGLQFLIQYYNGEERAKGNILERFSAQQFPDLHSELNLSSLELGDSALYFCASSSHREQFFGPGTRLTVL.